This TCR beta chain was found in a study of cytomegalovirus exposure and HLA in healthy donors. Overall study: From donors who were HLA-typed, an early data release held about 85 million unique TCRs.

This CDR3 spans 15 amino acids. The V gene end was trimmed by 4 bases and the J gene end by 2 bases; junction bases not matched to a gene: 8. Germline values: CDR1 SGHRS, CDR2 YFSETQ. With 60 Vbeta and 13 Jbeta primers, the PCR was carried out. Some clones are missing from TCRdb's copy, which holds only in-frame ones; the method was immunoSEQ multiplex PCR. The sample lists 100,000 or so clones, around 77% occurring once. Sequenced material: PBMCs. The TCR originated in a male donor in good health and CMV-seropositive. This chain joins TRBV5-1 and TRBJ2-5; 7 bases align to TRBD2. CDR3 in amino acids: CASSLFGGLQETQYF. The CDR3 DNA follows: TGCGCCAGCAGCCTCTTCGGGGGGTTACAAGAGACCCAGTACTTC.